Below, 29 T cell receptor beta chains from the same sample are listed, as sequenced in a study of blood T cell repertoires in COVID-19 (TCRdb year 2020). The library relied on the immunoSEQ multiplex PCR assay. TCRdb took this table from immuneACCESS and kept in-frame rearrangements with V and J called. Such tables lack part of the clones; where checked against another copy, unresolved V genes explain under half of the gap, and the rest is unexplained. The sample records 100,000 to 150,000 clones, roughly 84% of which are singletons. The ten largest clonotypes hold 9.5% to 15% of the sample. Material for sequencing was peripheral blood. The receptors shown here come from a woman aged 25 to 45 who had recovered from COVID-19.

The CDR3 sequence is CASSSTTGTDLYGYTF. The DNA of the CDR3 is TGTGCCAGCAGCTCGACTACCGGGACAGACCTCTATGGCTACACCTTC. This chain joins TRBV9 and TRBJ1-2; TRBD1 matches 7 bases. After removal of 4 bases from V and 4 bases from J, the junction contained 13 bases not matched to a gene. Germline assignment: CDR1 SGDLS and CDR2 YYNGEE. The CDR3 contains 16 residues.

The chain employs TRBV7-8 and TRBJ2-3; 7 nucleotides align to TRBD2. This CDR3 has 17 residues. The V and J ends lost 5 bases and 2 bases, in that order; junction bases with no gene match: 13. Germline V gene data show CDR1 as SGHVS and CDR2 as FQNEAQ. The CDR3 DNA is TGTGCCAGCAGCATACGACTAGCAGGCACCAACACAGATACGCAGTATTTT. Translated, it gives CASSIRLAGTNTDTQYF.

This clone was counted a single time. The chain couples TRBV5-4 to TRBJ1-2, with a tentative D call TRBD1 (6 bases). The CDR3 is 15 amino acids. V lost 0 bases and J 8 bases, leaving 17 bases between the germline ends. Germline CDR1 and CDR2: SGHNT and YYREEE (reference sequence). CDR3 protein: CASSLGQGTTKGYTF. The CDR3 DNA follows: TGTGCCAGCAGCTTGGGGCAGGGGACGACCAAGGGCTACACCTTC.

The V and J genes are TRBV7-9 and TRBJ1-5, with 8 positions matching TRBD1. Germline CDR1 is SEHNR and CDR2 is FQNEAQ (reference sequence). V was pared by 1 base and J by 7 bases, with 3 bases of the junction left unmatched. This CDR3 spans 14 amino acids. This CDR3 reads CASSLGTGHQPQHF. CDR3 nucleotides: TGTGCCAGCAGCTTAGGGACAGGGCACCAGCCCCAGCATTTT.

The J gene is TRBJ2-7, the V gene TRBV5-1, with D hard to call. The V end lost 3 bases, the J end lost 3 bases, and 10 bases lay between the germline ends. Germline V gene data show CDR1 as SGHRS and CDR2 as YFSETQ. The CDR3 spans 13 residues. The CDR3 region has the DNA TGCGCCAGCAGCTATTTCACGGGCTACGAGCAGTACTTC. It codes for CASSYFTGYEQYF.

V gene TRBV29-1 combines with J gene TRBJ2-2; 9 bases are shared with TRBD1. V lost 2 bases and J lost 6; bases outside the gene matches: 4. CDR1 is SQVTM and CDR2 is ANQGSEA in the germline V gene. CDR3 length equals 14 residues. The CDR3 sequence: CSVEWTGEAGELFF. Here the CDR3 DNA reads TGCAGCGTTGAATGGACAGGGGAAGCCGGGGAGCTGTTTTTT.

The V call is TRBV30, the J call TRBJ1-6; D remains unclear. Germline-derived CDR1 and CDR2 are GTSNPN and SVGIG (reference sequence). CDR3 length: 13 amino acids. The CDR3 DNA is TGTGCTTCTGCCGGGAGCGCCAATTCACCCCTCCACTTT. Translating it yields CASAGSANSPLHF.

The chain joins TRBV6-5 to TRBJ1-1, with 9 nucleotides matching TRBD1. This CDR3 has 13 amino acids. The germline CDR1 and CDR2 sequences are MNHEY and SVGAGI. Germline trimming cut 6 bases from V and 10 bases from J; bases unmatched to any gene: 9. As DNA, the CDR3 is TGTGCCAGCAGCCCGGGACAGGGACGGTTAGCTTTCTTT. Protein: CASSPGQGRLAFF.

This chain links TRBV16 with TRBJ2-3, with D uncertain. V lost 1 base and J 4 bases, leaving 9 bases between the germline ends. This CDR3 spans 14 amino acids. Germline-derived CDR1 and CDR2 are KGHSY and FQNENV. The CDR3 loop is CASSQFQVPDTQYF. CDR3 DNA sequence: TGTGCCAGCAGCCAATTCCAGGTACCAGATACGCAGTATTTT.

V is TRBV6-5 and J is TRBJ1-5; tentatively, D is TRBD1 (5 bases). From germline, CDR1 is MNHEY and CDR2 SVGAGI. Trimming removed 6 bases at V and 3 bases at J, with 9 bases between. The CDR3 length is 13 residues. CDR3 DNA: TGTGCCAGCAGGGACACCTTCAATCAGCCCCAGCATTTT. Encoded protein: CASRDTFNQPQHF.

CDR3 residues: CASSTGTGSSYEQYF. The CDR3 DNA reads as TGTGCCAGCAGCACAGGGACGGGGAGCTCCTACGAGCAGTACTTC. This sequence joins TRBV11-2 and TRBJ2-7; weak D call: TRBD1 (6 bases). The length of the CDR3 is 15 residues. The germline V and J ends were trimmed by 5 bases and 0 bases, with 14 bases remaining between them. CDR1 is SGHAT, CDR2 FQNNGV, per germline. Looking up the rest from reference TRBV11-2 and TRBJ2-7 gives the full variable domain: EAGVAQSPRYKIIEKRQSVAFWCNPISGHATLYWYQQILGQGPKLLIQFQNNGVVDDSQLPKDRFSAERLKGVDSTLKIQPAKLEDSAVYLCASSTGTGSSYEQYFGPGTRLTVT.

The rearrangement uses TRBV9 and TRBJ2-1; 12 bases map to TRBD2. This CDR3 spans 13 amino acids. Germline values: CDR1 SGDLS, CDR2 YYNGEE. Trimming cost V 4 bases and J 8 bases; bases outside gene matches: 1. CDR3 bases: TGTGCCAGCAGCTCTAGCGGGGGGGATGAGCAGTTCTTC. Translation gives CASSSSGGDEQFF.

The rearrangement uses TRBV9 and TRBJ2-7, with 7 bases lining up with TRBD2. The CDR3 sequence is 14 residues long. Trimming cost V 3 bases and J 0 bases; bases outside gene matches: 3. In germline, CDR1 is SGDLS, CDR2 YYNGEE. CDR3 sequence reads: CASSARGSSYEQYF. CDR3 in DNA: TGTGCCAGCAGCGCGCGGGGGAGCTCCTACGAGCAGTACTTC.

The chain links TRBV28 to TRBJ2-7, with 9 bases lining up with TRBD1. The J segment lost 3 bases and the V segment lost 5 bases, leaving 8 bases of the junction unmatched. The germline gives CDR1 MDHEN, CDR2 SYDVKM. The CDR3 runs 15 residues. The CDR3 loop reads CASSQNPGQGYEQYF. DNA of the CDR3: TGTGCCAGCAGTCAGAACCCGGGACAGGGCTACGAGCAGTACTTC. The entire variable domain, with the rest obtained from reference TRBV28 and TRBJ2-7, is as follows: DVKVTQSSRYLVKRTGEKVFLECVQDMDHENMFWYRQDPGLGLRLIYFSYDVKMKEKGDIPEGYSVSREKKERFSLILESASTNQTSMYLCASSQNPGQGYEQYFGPGTRLTVT.

The chain has TRBV5-1 and TRBJ2-5; D may be TRBD1 (6 bases). The germline V and J ends were trimmed by 0 bases and 3 bases, with 12 bases remaining between them. CDR3 length: 15 residues. Germline V gives CDR1 SGHRS, CDR2 YFSETQ. The CDR3 DNA reads TGCGCCAGCAGCTTGGCCGCGACAGGAAAAGAGACCCAGTACTTC. As protein: CASSLAATGKETQYF.

Comment on this clone: Different DNA sequences within this sample yield the same CDR3. The V call is TRBV5-4, the J call TRBJ2-2, with 9 bases identical to TRBD1. The germline V gene has CDR1 SGHNT and CDR2 YYREEE (reference sequence). The length of the CDR3 is 15 residues. V lost 4 bases and J lost 5; bases outside the gene matches: 6. The CDR3 spells CASSTDRGKTGELFF. CDR3 coding DNA: TGTGCCAGCAGCACCGACAGGGGGAAAACCGGGGAGCTGTTTTTT.

This chain joins TRBV11-3 and TRBJ2-5; D is possibly TRBD1 (6 bases). The CDR3 loop spans 13 amino acids. Looked up from germline, CDR1 is SGHNT and CDR2 is YENEEA. With 5 bases removed from V and 3 bases from J, the gap between germline ends came to 10 bases. CDR3 amino acids: CASSPRTEETQYF. The CDR3 DNA reads as TGTGCCAGCAGCCCCCGGACAGAAGAGACCCAGTACTTC.

J is TRBJ1-1 and V is TRBV6-2 or TRBV6-3; the D is unclear. Trimming stripped 4 bases from V and 1 base from J, with 7 bases between. This CDR3 region has 13 residues. In germline, CDR1 is MNHEY, CDR2 SVGEGT. The CDR3 loop reads CASSSNRNTEAFF. The CDR3 bases are TGTGCCAGCAGTTCCAACAGGAACACTGAAGCTTTCTTT.

This chain joins TRBV5-1 and TRBJ2-2; TRBD2 matches 14 bases. This CDR3 has 18 amino acids. Germline V CDR1 and CDR2: SGHRS, YFSETQ. Unmatched junction bases numbered 8, after V lost 0 bases and J lost 7 bases. CDR3 sequence (DNA): TGCGCCAGCAGCTTGGCGACTAGCGGGAGGGCCATCGTCGGGGAGCTGTTTTTT. This encodes CASSLATSGRAIVGELFF.

This clone was counted many times. The chain recombines TRBV5-5 with TRBJ2-1, with D unresolved. V shed 0 bases and J shed 4 bases, with 11 bases lying between them. Germline values: CDR1 SGHKS, CDR2 YYEKEE (reference sequence). The CDR3 is 15 residues long. This CDR3 is CASSLALNSYNEQFF. The CDR3 DNA reads as TGTGCCAGCAGCTTGGCCCTTAATTCGTACAATGAGCAGTTCTTC.

The V and J genes are TRBV9 and TRBJ2-7, with TRBD2 as a possible D gene (6 bases). The CDR3 contains 15 residues. V lost 1 base, J lost 5 bases, and 16 bases lay in between. Looked up from germline, CDR1 is SGDLS and CDR2 is YYNGEE. The CDR3 is CASSVTPGREDEQYF. As DNA, the CDR3 is TGTGCCAGCAGCGTAACCCCCGGCAGGGAGGACGAGCAGTACTTC.

The gene calls are TRBV11-2 and TRBJ2-5, with 8 bases matching TRBD1. This CDR3 comprises 15 residues. J gave up 5 bases and V 5 bases, and 10 bases lay outside the gene matches. Germline V gene lookup returns CDR1 SGHAT and CDR2 FQNNGV. Here the CDR3 DNA reads TGTGCCAGCAGCGCCCGGGACAGGTCCGCCGAGACCCAGTACTTC. Translation: CASSARDRSAETQYF.

The chain recombines TRBV20-1 with TRBJ2-5; D remains ambiguous. Looked up from germline, CDR1 is DFQATT and CDR2 is SNEGSKA (reference sequence). V lost 6 bases to trimming and J lost 5 bases, with 10 bases between them. This CDR3 has 11 amino acids. CDR3 coding DNA: TGCAGTGCGTGGGCTGGCGAGACCCAGTACTTC. This gives the protein CSAWAGETQYF.

This sequence joins TRBV7-9 and TRBJ2-1; a weak D match, TRBD2 (6 bases). V gave up 5 bases and J gave up 1 base, with 15 bases separating them. Germline V gives CDR1 SEHNR, CDR2 FQNEAQ (reference sequence). The CDR3 is made up of 16 amino acids. CDR3: CASSLEGGGSYNEQFF. The DNA for the CDR3 is TGTGCCAGCAGCCTTGAAGGAGGAGGGTCCTACAATGAGCAGTTCTTC.

This chain connects TRBV11-3 to TRBJ2-3; D gene unclear. The V end lost 1 base, the J end lost 7 bases, and 9 bases lay between the germline ends. Germline loops: CDR1 SGHNT, CDR2 YENEEA. CDR3 length: 13 amino acids. The CDR3 coding sequence is TGTGCCAGCAGCTTAGGAGTATTCAATACGCAGTATTTT. This encodes CASSLGVFNTQYF.

The chain couples TRBV18 to TRBJ2-7, with TRBD2 matching over 10 bases. CDR1 and CDR2 (germline): KGHSH, LQKENI. With 2 bases clipped from V and 4 bases from J, the junction kept 8 bases outside the gene matches. The CDR3 sequence is 16 residues long. CDR3 residues: CASSPSASGRSYEQYF. CDR3 DNA: TGTGCCAGCTCACCATCTGCTAGCGGGAGATCATACGAGCAGTACTTC.

This chain links TRBV29-1 with TRBJ1-2, with 10 bases that match TRBD1. The CDR3 runs 12 residues. After removal of 7 bases from V and 3 bases from J, the junction contained 2 bases not matched to a gene. Germline V gene lookup returns CDR1 SQVTM and CDR2 ANQGSEA. CDR3 nucleotide sequence: TGCAGCGCCGGACAGGGGGACTATGGCTACACCTTC. It specifies CSAGQGDYGYTF.

The chain carries TRBV6-5 and TRBJ2-3, with unresolved D. V gave up 6 bases and J gave up 1 base, with 11 bases separating them. Germline-derived CDR1 and CDR2 are MNHEY and SVGAGI. This CDR3 is 14 amino acids long. The CDR3, as DNA: TGTGCCAGCAGGTTTGGGCAGCGCACAGATACGCAGTATTTT. Translation: CASRFGQRTDTQYF.

Written as DNA, the CDR3 is TGTGCCAGCAGCGAGAGGGGGTGGGATAACTATGGCTACACCTTC. Protein product: CASSERGWDNYGYTF. This chain uses TRBV5-6 with TRBJ1-2; possible D gene TRBD1, 6 bases. Per the germline V gene, CDR1 is SGHDT and CDR2 is YYEEEE. This CDR3 spans 15 amino acids. Trimming took 4 bases from V and 1 from J, leaving 14 bases between them.